Each of the 21 T cell receptor beta chains below was sequenced from the same sample in a study of early T cells in non-severe SARS-CoV-2 infection. TCRdb re-analysed the 5' RACE reads in MiXCR, keeping a single row per CDR3 protein. The table records some 80,000 distinct CDR3 sequences, less than 11% of them present only once. Here the sequenced sample was whole blood, taken at baseline. The source is an adult who was a healthcare worker with PCR-confirmed SARS-CoV-2 infection or an uninfected control (not recorded which).

J is TRBJ2-7 and V is TRBV7-6; D tentatively reads TRBD1 or TRBD2 (6 bases each). CDR1 and CDR2 (germline): SGHVS, FNYEAQ. The length of the CDR3 is 16 residues. Trimming took 0 bases from V and 1 from J, leaving 13 bases between them. CDR3 protein: CASSLAAGRGSYEQYF. The DNA for the CDR3 is TGTGCCAGCAGCTTAGCGGCGGGAAGGGGGTCCTACGAGCAGTACTTC.

Many counts were recorded for this clonotype. This chain uses TRBV7-2 with TRBJ2-7, with D possibly being TRBD1 (6 bases). Germline V CDR1 and CDR2: SGHTA, FQGNSA. The CDR3 runs to 16 residues. V was cut by 2 bases and J by 3 bases, with 17 bases left in between. CDR3 sequence reads: CASSLTGTLPFYEQYF. The CDR3 DNA sequence: TGTGCCAGCAGCTTAACCGGGACACTACCTTTCTACGAGCAGTACTTC.

In its sample, this clonotype was seen many times. The chain employs TRBV5-1 and TRBJ2-1; 11 bases match TRBD2. The germline CDR1 and CDR2 sequences are SGHRS and YFSETQ. The CDR3 consists of 18 residues. Unmatched junction bases numbered 19, after V lost 5 bases and J lost 9 bases. This CDR3 reads CASRQRSVLAGGWSEQFF. CDR3 sequence (DNA): TGCGCCAGCAGGCAGAGATCGGTCCTAGCGGGAGGATGGAGTGAGCAGTTCTTC.

The sample holds many counts of this clonotype. The chain joins TRBV6-5 to TRBJ2-5; D call uncertain. Germline V gives CDR1 MNHEY, CDR2 SVGAGI. CDR3 size: 13 residues. Trimming stripped 6 bases from V and 5 bases from J, with 13 bases between. The CDR3 DNA sequence: TGTGCCAGCAGACCATGGTCGGAGGAGACCCAGTACTTC. It specifies CASRPWSEETQYF.

This clonotype has a count of ten or more. The chain links TRBV4-1 to TRBJ2-1, with 8 bases that match TRBD2. The CDR3 loop spans 15 amino acids. Germline assignment: CDR1 MGHRA and CDR2 YSYEKL. V lost 7 bases and J lost 8; bases outside the gene matches: 13. Written as DNA, the CDR3 is TGCGCCAGCACCCCATTAAGCGGGAGTATCGATGAGCAGTTCTTC. Protein sequence: CASTPLSGSIDEQFF.

Only a few counts were recorded for this clonotype. The J gene is TRBJ2-1, the V gene TRBV6-1; D not certain. V lost 8 bases to trimming and J lost 9 bases, with 23 bases between them. CDR1 is MNHNS, CDR2 SASEGT, per germline. The CDR3 loop spans 15 amino acids. The CDR3 sequence: CASGTNVDPGAEQFF. The CDR3 DNA sequence: TGTGCCAGCGGTACGAATGTCGACCCAGGCGCTGAGCAGTTCTTC.

This clonotype was observed at least ten times. The chain links TRBV20-1 to TRBJ2-7; D gene unclear. This CDR3 contains 13 residues. V lost 4 bases to trimming and J lost 3 bases, with 13 bases between them. In germline, CDR1 is DFQATT, CDR2 SNEGSKA (reference sequence). CDR3 sequence reads: CSAMHLPGYEQYF. The CDR3 nucleotides read TGCAGTGCTATGCATTTGCCGGGCTACGAGCAGTACTTC.

In its sample, this clonotype was seen a few times. This CDR3 reads CASSLGGGTYEQYF. CDR3 DNA sequence: TGTGCCAGCTCCCTGGGGGGAGGGACCTACGAGCAGTACTTC. The gene calls are TRBV12-3 or TRBV12-4 and TRBJ2-7; 7 nucleotides align to TRBD2. This CDR3 region has 14 residues. Trimming at V came to 8 bases and at J to 2 bases, leaving 9 bases not matched to a gene.

This clonotype was counted a few times. CDR3 sequence: CASTLSAGELTDTQYF. The DNA for the CDR3 is TGTGCCAGCACCCTTTCGGCGGGAGAGCTCACAGATACGCAGTATTTT. V and J are TRBV28 and TRBJ2-3, with 7 bases that match TRBD2. This CDR3 contains 16 residues. CDR1 and CDR2 (germline): MDHEN, SYDVKM. Trimming took 7 bases from V and 2 from J; bases not matched to a gene: 12. Combining the CDR3 with reference TRBV28 and TRBJ2-3 gives the whole variable domain DVKVTQSSRYLVKRTGEKVFLECVQDMDHENMFWYRQDPGLGLRLIYFSYDVKMKEKGDIPEGYSVSREKKERFSLILESASTNQTSMYLCASTLSAGELTDTQYFGPGTRLTVL.

This clonotype was recorded at least ten times. The chain combines TRBV11-2 with TRBJ2-5; D is undetermined. The CDR3 runs 17 residues. Trimming left V 1 base short and J 2 bases short, with 17 bases between. CDR1 and CDR2 (germline): SGHAT, FQNNGV. The CDR3 spells CASSLGSAVGIQETQYF. The CDR3 bases are TGTGCCAGCAGCTTAGGGTCCGCGGTGGGGATTCAAGAGACCCAGTACTTC.

V and J are TRBV18 and TRBJ1-1, with D unclear. The germline V gene encodes CDR1 KGHSH and CDR2 LQKENI. V was shortened by 0 bases and J by 7 bases, with 9 bases between the two germline ends. CDR3 length equals 13 residues. The CDR3 nucleotides read TGTGCCAGCTCACCACCTGCCGGGCTTGAAGCTTTCTTT. It translates to CASSPPAGLEAFF.

The DNA of the CDR3 is TGCAGTGCGAACACAGAGTGGGGGGTAGATACGCAGTATTTT. It codes for CSANTEWGVDTQYF. This sequence joins TRBV20-1 and TRBJ2-3; perhaps TRBD2 as D (6 bases). CDR1 and CDR2 (germline): DFQATT, SNEGSKA (reference sequence). The V end lost 6 bases, the J end lost 5 bases, and 18 bases lay between the germline ends. The CDR3 is made up of 14 amino acids.

This clonotype has just a few counts. The chain has TRBV28 and TRBJ2-7; either TRBD1 or TRBD2 may supply D (6 bases each). CDR1 is MDHEN and CDR2 is SYDVKM in the germline V gene. Trimming pared 2 bases from V and 2 bases from J, leaving 13 bases between. CDR3 size: 15 residues. The CDR3 DNA sequence: TGTGCCAGCAGTTTAGGGGGGCCCCAAACCTACGAGCAGTACTTC. Its protein product is CASSLGGPQTYEQYF.

This clonotype has ten or more counts. The genes are TRBV20-1 and TRBJ2-7; D gene unclear. The CDR3 is made up of 14 amino acids. CDR1 and CDR2 from the germline V gene are DFQATT and SNEGSKA (reference sequence). V lost 6 bases, J lost 1 base, and 16 bases lay in between. The CDR3 DNA sequence: TGCAGTGCCCAGCCGGTCTCCAATTCCTACGAGCAGTACTTC. Translation: CSAQPVSNSYEQYF.

The rearrangement links TRBV2 to TRBJ2-7; TRBD1 matches 7 bases. The CDR3 totals 14 residues. The germline gives CDR1 SNHLY, CDR2 FYNNEI. The V and J ends lost 6 bases and 6 bases, in that order; junction bases with no gene match: 11. CDR3 amino acids: CASSPTGYGAEQYF. CDR3 coding DNA: TGTGCCAGCAGCCCGACAGGGTACGGGGCCGAGCAGTACTTC.

The chain joins TRBV2 to TRBJ1-5, with D possibly matching TRBD1 (6 bases). V gave up 7 bases and J gave up 7 bases, with 17 bases separating them. Germline CDR1 SNHLY, CDR2 FYNNEI. The CDR3 is 14 residues long. The CDR3 reads CASNGQPNIQPQHF. In DNA, the CDR3 is TGTGCCAGCAATGGACAGCCCAACATCCAGCCCCAGCATTTT.

The genes are TRBV10-3 and TRBJ2-2; 8 nucleotides match TRBD2. This CDR3 has 16 residues. Germline CDR1 ENHRY, CDR2 SYGVKD. V shed 6 bases, J shed 0 bases, and the junction held 6 bases outside the gene matches. DNA for the CDR3: TGTGCCATCAGAACTAGCGGAGGCACGAACACCGGGGAGCTGTTTTTT. Amino acid sequence: CAIRTSGGTNTGELFF.

This clonotype was detected ten times or more. This sequence joins TRBV3-1 and TRBJ2-1; 7 positions match TRBD2. Germline CDR1 and CDR2: LGHDT and YNNKEL (reference sequence). This CDR3 comprises 15 residues. The ends lost 8 bases at V and 5 bases at J; junction bases unmatched: 12. Written as DNA, the CDR3 is TGTGCCAGCCTGCGGAAGGCGGGAGAAGACAATGAGCAGTTCTTC. Amino acids: CASLRKAGEDNEQFF.

CDR3 nucleotides: TGTGCCAGCAGCAAAGGAAGGGATCCCGGGGAGCTGTTTTTT. Amino acids: CASSKGRDPGELFF. The V call is TRBV4-2, the J call TRBJ2-2; D call uncertain. Trimming cost V 5 bases and J 6 bases, with 13 bases left between them. CDR1 LGHNA and CDR2 YNFKEQ come from the germline V gene. The CDR3 covers 14 residues.

This clonotype has just a few counts. This chain connects TRBV3-1 to TRBJ2-4; the D gene is possibly TRBD1 (6 bases). The germline V gene encodes CDR1 LGHDT and CDR2 YNNKEL (reference sequence). Trimming stripped 3 bases from V and 3 bases from J, with 9 bases between. CDR3 length: 14 residues. The CDR3 here is CASSQGAVKNIQYF. The CDR3 DNA follows: TGTGCCAGCAGCCAGGGGGCGGTCAAAAACATTCAGTACTTC.

This clonotype was detected ten times or more. DNA of the CDR3: TGCGCCAGCAGCTTATTAGCCAGAGATACGCAGTATTTT. It is translated as CASSLLARDTQYF. The V gene is TRBV5-1, the J gene TRBJ2-3; D unresolved. V was shortened by 2 bases and J by 5 bases, with 9 bases between the two germline ends. The germline V gene encodes CDR1 SGHRS and CDR2 YFSETQ. This CDR3 contains 13 residues.